These 23 T cell receptor beta chains came from one sample sequenced in a study of tissue T cells after allogeneic stem cell transplantation. Clones were sequenced by immunoSEQ multiplex PCR, and TCRdb holds only the in-frame ones, with some missing. The sample shows thousands of clones, 65% to 80% of them seen only once. Sequencing was done on a sample of blood. Every receptor here comes from a female BALB/c mouse in good health. MHC haplotype of the strain: H2-d.

About this clone itself: Gene names and germline match the mouse. CDR3 protein: CASSQDWGGNEQYF. The covered CDR3 bases are TGTGCCAGCAGCCAAGACTGGGGGGGAAATGAACAGTAC. The rearrangement links TRBV2 to TRBJ2-7; 9 bases align to TRBD2. The CDR3 end falls 1 residue outside the read, so it is completed with the germline J gene. This CDR3 contains 14 residues. Germline V CDR1 and CDR2: LGHNA, YSYQKL. J gave up 5 bases and V 0 bases, and 2 bases lay outside the gene matches.

Regarding this clone: These gene names are mouse names. From the germline J gene comes the end of the CDR3, since the read stops 1 residue before it. The rearrangement uses TRBV13-1 and TRBJ2-3, with 8 bases that match TRBD2. Germline V gene data show CDR1 as NSHNY and CDR2 as SYGAGN. The CDR3 is 16 residues long. The ends lost 0 bases at V and 1 base at J; junction bases unmatched: 4. The CDR3 DNA, read in part, is TGTGCCAGCAGTGATGTACTGGGGGTGGGTGCAGAAACGCTGTAT. It encodes CASSDVLGVGAETLY. The whole CDR3 protein reads CASSDVLGVGAETLYF.

This clone was observed a few times. Mouse gene names apply. The missing CDR3 end, 1 residue past where the read stops, is filled in from the germline J gene. The chain has TRBV31 and TRBJ2-7, with TRBD2 matching 10 bases. The junction had 2 bases not matched to a gene; V was cut back by 3 bases and J by 0 bases. The V gene's germline CDR1 is GKSSPN and CDR2 SITVG. The CDR3 totals 14 residues. This chain's CDR3 is CAWSRLGGSYEQYF. CDR3 DNA (partial): TGTGCCTGGAGCAGACTGGGGGGCTCCTATGAACAGTAC.

A note on this clone: The gene names here belong to mouse. The CDR3 end lies 1 residue beyond the end of the read and is filled in from the germline J gene. The chain is built from TRBV31 and TRBJ2-1; D possibly corresponds to TRBD2 (7 bases). The CDR3 length is 14 residues. Germline V lookup: CDR1 GKSSPN, CDR2 SITVG. V dropped 0 bases and J dropped 3 bases, with 9 bases sitting between them. The CDR3 loop reads CAWSLGGVYAEQFF. CDR3 DNA (partial): TGTGCCTGGAGTCTAGGGGGGGTCTATGCTGAGCAGTTC.

The sample holds one count of this clone. Genes and germline come from the mouse. The observed sequence ends 1 residue before the CDR3 terminus, with the missing tail filled in from the germline J gene. V and J are TRBV5 and TRBJ1-4; possible D gene TRBD1, 5 bases. This CDR3 comprises 15 residues. V was pared by 1 base and J by 2 bases, with 8 bases between. Germline V gene sequence: CDR1 LGHNA, CDR2 YNLKQL (reference sequence). CDR3 DNA (partial): TGTGCCAGCAGCCAAGTGGGGGGGTCCAACGAAAGATTATTT. Its protein is CASSQVGGSNERLF. The full CDR3 is CASSQVGGSNERLFF.

In the case of this clone: Each gene name is a mouse one. The CDR3 end falls 1 residue outside the read, so it is completed with the germline J gene. The rearrangement uses TRBV19 and TRBJ2-4; TRBD2 aligns across 13 bases. CDR1 and CDR2 from the germline V gene are FNHDT and SITEND (reference sequence). The CDR3 loop spans 16 amino acids. Trimming at V came to 4 bases and at J to 7 bases, leaving 9 bases not matched to a gene. CDR3 amino acids: CASSPWTGGARDTLYF. CDR3 bases read: TGTGCCAGCAGTCCCTGGACTGGGGGGGCGCGGGACACCTTGTAC.

Concerning this clone itself: The gene names given are mouse names. The CDR3 end is not reached by the read, which stops 1 residue before it; the germline J gene fills it in. This chain connects TRBV5 to TRBJ2-2, with D tentatively TRBD2 (5 bases). The CDR3 loop spans 14 amino acids. V lost 4 bases to trimming and J lost 1 base, with 7 bases between them. The germline V gene encodes CDR1 LGHNA and CDR2 YNLKQL (reference sequence). The CDR3 sequence is CASSPLGNTGQLYF. The CDR3 bases that were read are TGTGCCAGCAGCCCTCTGGGAAACACCGGGCAGCTCTAC.

This clone is a singleton in its sample. Gene names refer to mouse genes. The read terminates 1 residue ahead of where the CDR3 ends, so the germline J gene completes it. The rearrangement links TRBV13-1 to TRBJ2-4, with 7 bases fitting TRBD2. Germline trimming cut 2 bases from V and 5 bases from J; bases unmatched to any gene: 5. The CDR3 covers 14 residues. The germline gives CDR1 NSHNY, CDR2 SYGAGN. Here the CDR3 reads CASSESGGSNTLYF. Incomplete CDR3 DNA: TGTGCCAGCAGTGAGAGTGGGGGGTCAAACACCTTGTAC.

In the case of this clone: Mouse gene names apply. From the germline J gene comes the end of the CDR3, since the read stops 1 residue before it. V usage is TRBV5 and J usage is TRBJ2-1; 11 bases match TRBD2. From germline, CDR1 is LGHNA and CDR2 YNLKQL (reference sequence). V shed 4 bases, J shed 4 bases, and the junction held 3 bases outside the gene matches. The CDR3 covers 15 residues. The CDR3 DNA, read in part, is TGTGCCAGCAGCCCCGACTGGGGGGGATATGCTGAGCAGTTC. As protein: CASSPDWGGYAEQF. The CDR3 in its entirety is CASSPDWGGYAEQFF.

As to this clone: Gene labels here are mouse ones. Partial CDR3 DNA: TGTGCCTGGAGTCCTCCCGGGACAACAAACTCCGACTACACC. Translated, it gives CAWSPPGTTNSDYT. Given in full, the CDR3 is CAWSPPGTTNSDYTF. The chain carries TRBV31 and TRBJ1-2; weak D call: TRBD1 (6 bases). Coverage ceases 1 residue before the CDR3 finishes, and the germline J gene fills in the end. Trimming cost V 1 base and J 0 bases, with 12 bases left between them. This CDR3 comprises 15 residues. The germline V gene has CDR1 GKSSPN and CDR2 SITVG.

With regard to this clone: Gene names are the mouse ones. The read ends 1 residue before the CDR3 terminus; that terminus is restored from the germline J gene. The chain couples TRBV14 to TRBJ2-3, with 8 nucleotides matching TRBD1. Germline V gives CDR1 SGHDT, CDR2 FRDEAV. Trimming cost V 1 base and J 0 bases; bases outside gene matches: 4. The CDR3 contains 16 residues. The CDR3 sequence is CASSFRQGTSAETLYF. Partial CDR3 DNA: TGTGCCAGCAGTTTCCGACAGGGGACTAGTGCAGAAACGCTGTAT. Looking up the rest from reference TRBV14 and TRBJ2-3 gives the full variable domain: EAGVTQSPRYAVLQEGQAVSFWCDPISGHDTLYWYQQPRDQGPQLLVYFRDEAVIDNSQLPSDRFSAVRPKGTNSTLKIQSAKQGDTATYLCASSFRQGTSAETLYFGSGTRLTVL.

In this sample, this clone turned up a few times. Gene names refer to mouse genes. The read ends 1 residue shy of where the CDR3 ends; the end is completed using the germline J gene. The chain carries TRBV4 and TRBJ2-1, with 9 bases fitting TRBD2. The germline V gene encodes CDR1 LGHDT and CDR2 YNNKQL (reference sequence). Trimming removed 4 bases from V and 6 bases from J; junction bases left unmatched: 4. CDR3 size: 14 residues. CDR3 DNA (partial): TGTGCCAGCAGCTTCCCGGACTGGGGTGCTGAGCAGTTC. Protein: CASSFPDWGAEQF. The entire CDR3 protein is CASSFPDWGAEQFF.

On this clone itself: Gene names denote mouse genes. The read terminates 1 residue before the CDR3 end, so the remaining end is supplied by the germline J gene. The V call is TRBV19, the J call TRBJ1-4, with 8 bases aligning to TRBD1. CDR3 length: 13 amino acids. V was pared by 7 bases and J by 7 bases, with 6 bases of the junction left unmatched. The germline V gene has CDR1 FNHDT and CDR2 SITEND (reference sequence). CDR3 loop: CASRRQGRERLFF. The DNA read from the CDR3 is TGTGCCAGCCGGAGACAGGGGCGCGAAAGATTATTT.

For this clone: Mouse names are used for the genes. CDR3 loop: CASGEGTGANERLFF. CDR3 bases read: TGTGCCAGCGGTGAAGGGACAGGGGCCAACGAAAGATTATTT. The rearrangement links TRBV13-2 to TRBJ1-4; 10 bases agree with TRBD1. The missing CDR3 end, 1 residue past where the read stops, is filled in from the germline J gene. V gave up 2 bases and J gave up 3 bases; unmatched junction bases: 1. Germline V gives CDR1 NNHNN, CDR2 SYGAGS (reference sequence). This CDR3 contains 15 residues.

Points on this clone: Gene names refer to mouse genes. The CDR3 end lies 1 residue beyond the end of the read and is filled in from the germline J gene. V is TRBV31 and J is TRBJ2-3, with 9 bases lining up with TRBD1. Germline CDR1 reads GKSSPN; CDR2 reads SITVG. V lost 1 base, J lost 0 bases, and 2 bases stayed unmatched. The CDR3 has 15 residues. The CDR3 bases that were read are TGTGCCTGGAGTCCGGGACAGGGTAGTGCAGAAACGCTGTAT. It is translated as CAWSPGQGSAETLY. In full, the CDR3 is CAWSPGQGSAETLYF.

Comments on this clone: One end of the junction is discordant with germline, which a read error may explain. Genes and germline come from the mouse. From the germline J gene comes the end of the CDR3, since the read stops 1 residue before it. The chain joins TRBV2 to TRBJ1-5; TRBD1 is a possible D gene (5 bases). CDR3 length: 14 residues. Germline-derived CDR1 and CDR2 are LGHNA and YSYQKL. The CDR3 DNA, read in part, is TGTGCCAGCAGCCAAGATTGGCAGGGCCAGGATCCGCTT. Translation: CASSQDWQGQDPL. The whole CDR3 protein reads CASSQDWQGQDPLF.

As regards this clone: Mouse gene names apply. The DNA ends 1 residue before the CDR3 does, and the rest of the CDR3 is filled in from the germline J gene. The genes are TRBV5 and TRBJ2-1; 8 bases are shared with TRBD2. The CDR3 contains 15 residues. From germline, CDR1 is LGHNA and CDR2 YNLKQL (reference sequence). Germline trimming cut 0 bases from V and 4 bases from J; bases unmatched to any gene: 2. The sequenced part of the CDR3 DNA is TGTGCCAGCAGCCAAGATCTGGGGGGTTATGCTGAGCAGTTC. This encodes CASSQDLGGYAEQF. The CDR3 reads in full as CASSQDLGGYAEQFF.

On this clone itself: Mouse gene names apply. The read ends 1 residue before the CDR3 terminus; that terminus is restored from the germline J gene. The chain carries TRBV13-2 and TRBJ2-4, with 7 positions matching TRBD2. The V segment lost 3 bases and the J segment 0 bases; nucleotides outside the gene matches: 1. Germline values: CDR1 NNHNN, CDR2 SYGAGS (reference sequence). The CDR3 is made up of 14 amino acids. The sequenced part of the CDR3 DNA is TGTGCCAGCGGTGCTGGGGGTAGTCAAAACACCTTGTAC. Amino acids: CASGAGGSQNTLY. In full, the CDR3 is CASGAGGSQNTLYF.

With regard to this clone: Gene names and germline match the mouse. Sequencing ends 1 residue short of the CDR3 end; the germline J gene provides the rest. The chain recombines TRBV4 with TRBJ2-4; 14 bases align to TRBD2. Germline CDR1 is LGHDT and CDR2 is YNNKQL (reference sequence). V gave up 4 bases and J gave up 5 bases; unmatched junction bases: 5. The CDR3 loop spans 16 amino acids. The sequenced part of the CDR3 DNA is TGTGCCAGCAGCTCTGGGACTGGGGGGGCGCTAAACACCTTGTAC. Protein product: CASSSGTGGALNTLY. The whole CDR3 sequence is CASSSGTGGALNTLYF.

This clone has only one observation. Gene names refer to mouse genes. Read coverage stops 1 residue before the CDR3 terminus; the germline J gene supplies the remainder. The chain joins TRBV4 to TRBJ2-3, with 12 nucleotides matching TRBD2. The germline V gene has CDR1 LGHDT and CDR2 YNNKQL (reference sequence). The CDR3 is made up of 14 amino acids. With V trimmed by 5 bases and J by 3 bases, 0 bases remained unmatched. The sequenced CDR3 bases are TGTGCCAGCAGCGACTGGGGGGGCGCAGAAACGCTGTAT. This encodes CASSDWGGAETLY. The CDR3, in full, reads CASSDWGGAETLYF.

Points on this clone: Gene names denote mouse genes. The read falls 1 residue short of the CDR3 end, and the missing part is taken from the germline J gene. This chain joins TRBV13-2 and TRBJ2-5; 7 bases agree with TRBD1. Germline trimming cut 5 bases from V and 3 bases from J; bases unmatched to any gene: 9. Germline V lookup: CDR1 NNHNN, CDR2 SYGAGS (reference sequence). The CDR3 runs to 15 residues. The sequenced part of the CDR3 DNA is TGTGCCAGCGGACCCCCGACAGGGAGGCAAGACACCCAGTAC. Protein: CASGPPTGRQDTQY. The whole CDR3 protein is CASGPPTGRQDTQYF.

For this clone: All gene names here are mouse names. The DNA ends 1 residue before the CDR3 does, and the rest of the CDR3 is filled in from the germline J gene. This chain links TRBV24 with TRBJ2-1, with D possibly TRBD1 on 6 matching bases. The CDR3 extends over 11 amino acids. V gave up 6 bases and J gave up 7 bases, with 7 bases separating them. Looked up from germline, CDR1 is KGHTA and CDR2 is FRNEEI. CDR3 DNA, as far as it was read: TGTGCCAGCAGGAGGGGGGCTGAGCAGTTC. Encoded protein: CASRRGAEQF. The whole CDR3 reads CASRRGAEQFF.

With regard to this clone: The germline and genes are mouse ones. Coverage ceases 1 residue before the CDR3 finishes, and the germline J gene fills in the end. The V gene is TRBV29, the J gene TRBJ2-2; D is unresolved. V was trimmed by 2 bases and J by 4 bases, leaving 8 bases between them. CDR3 length: 14 residues. Germline-derived CDR1 and CDR2 are MSHET and SYDVDS. The CDR3 is CASSLRGSTGQLYF. The part of the CDR3 DNA that was read is TGTGCTAGCAGTTTACGGGGAAGCACCGGGCAGCTCTAC.